This passage covers 25 T cell receptor beta chains from one sample sequenced in a study of T cells in Graves' hyperthyroidism and ophthalmopathy. TCR beta CDR3 region amplification was performed from RNA transcripts. The TCR CDR3 was amplified in a first-round RT-PCR using the HTBI primer set. Each CDR3 protein gets one entry after TCRdb re-called the multiplex PCR reads with MiXCR. The repertoire includes around 520,000 distinct CDR3 sequences, less than 25% of them detected once, and around 10% sits in the top ten. Sequences were obtained from blood. All receptors derive from a woman younger than 45 with Graves' ophthalmopathy.

This clonotype has only one observation. This rearrangement joins TRBV19 to TRBJ2-5, with D perhaps matching TRBD2 (6 bases). Germline V gives CDR1 LNHDA, CDR2 SQIVND (reference sequence). V lost 1 base, J lost 5 bases, and 11 bases lay in between. The CDR3 runs 14 residues. The CDR3 loop is CASSIVGGVETQYF. The DNA for the CDR3 is TGTGCCAGTAGTATAGTAGGAGGGGTCGAGACCCAGTACTTC. Complete variable domain (other parts from reference TRBV19 and TRBJ2-5): DGGITQSPKYLFRKEGQNVTLSCEQNLNHDAMYWYRQDPGQGLRLIYYSQIVNDFQKGDIAEGYSVSREKKESFPLTVTSAQKNPTAFYLCASSIVGGVETQYFGPGTRLLVL.

This clonotype came up many times. The V call is TRBV29-1, the J call TRBJ1-5; the D gene is possibly TRBD1 (6 bases). Trimming took 6 bases from V and 5 from J, leaving 11 bases between them. The CDR3 length is 12 residues. Germline-derived CDR1 and CDR2 are SQVTM and ANQGSEA. CDR3 sequence: CSVRTEDQPQHF. CDR3 in DNA: TGCAGCGTGAGGACAGAGGATCAGCCCCAGCATTTT. The whole variable domain, filled in from reference TRBV29-1 and TRBJ1-5, reads SAVISQKPSRDICQRGTSLTIQCQVDSQVTMMFWYRQQPGQSLTLIATANQGSEATYESGFVIDKFPISRPNLTFSTLTVSNMSPEDSSIYLCSVRTEDQPQHFGDGTRLSIL.

In this sample, this clonotype turned up a few times. The V and J genes are TRBV4-1 and TRBJ2-7; D might be TRBD2 (7 bases). Trimming cost V 6 bases and J 4 bases, with 19 bases left between them. The CDR3 is 15 residues long. Looked up from germline, CDR1 is MGHRA and CDR2 is YSYEKL. In DNA form, the CDR3 reads TGCGCCAGCAGTTCAGGGGCGGGAGTTCTGTACGAGCAGTACTTC. This codes for CASSSGAGVLYEQYF.

This clonotype has at least ten counts. V is TRBV6-5 and J is TRBJ2-2, with D hard to call. The germline V gene encodes CDR1 MNHEY and CDR2 SVGAGI. Deletions cut 2 bases from V and 4 bases from J, with 5 bases between. The CDR3 sequence is 13 residues long. This CDR3 reads CASSYSSTGELFF. The DNA for the CDR3 is TGTGCCAGCAGTTACAGTAGCACCGGGGAGCTGTTTTTT.

This clonotype has a count of ten or more. The rearrangement joins TRBV6-5 to TRBJ2-7; possibly TRBD1 for D (6 bases). The length of the CDR3 is 16 residues. V shed 2 bases and J shed 5 bases, with 19 bases lying between them. The germline V gene encodes CDR1 MNHEY and CDR2 SVGAGI. The CDR3 here is CASSYTYRVGGHEQYF. The CDR3 DNA reads TGTGCCAGCAGTTACACCTACAGGGTTGGAGGCCACGAGCAGTACTTC.

This clonotype was counted ten times or more. The rearrangement links TRBV7-9 to TRBJ2-5, with TRBD1 as a possible D gene (6 bases). Looked up from germline, CDR1 is SEHNR and CDR2 is FQNEAQ (reference sequence). The V end lost 2 bases, the J end lost 2 bases, and 15 bases lay between the germline ends. The CDR3 runs to 16 residues. CDR3 DNA sequence: TGTGCCAGCAGCTTAACCATGGGGCAGGGGCAAGAGACCCAGTACTTC. Translation gives CASSLTMGQGQETQYF.

Remarks on this clonotype: At one end the junction does not follow the germline gene, possibly because of a read error. This chain uses TRBV11-3 with TRBJ1-1, with D unclear. Per germline, CDR1 SGHNT and CDR2 YENEEA. CDR3 length: 13 residues. CDR3 protein: CSSSSSPNTEAFF. For the CDR3, the DNA is TGTTCCAGCAGCTCCTCCCCGAACACTGAAGCTTTCTTT.

Many counts were recorded for this clonotype. Mismatch with germline at one junction end may stem from a read error. J is TRBJ2-4 and V is TRBV29-1; D gene unclear. The length of the CDR3 is 14 residues. Germline V gene lookup returns CDR1 SQVTM and CDR2 ANQGSEA. CDR3 loop: CGVLRAEAKNIQYF. The CDR3 region has the DNA TGCGGCGTCCTTAGGGCAGAGGCCAAAAACATTCAGTACTTC.

In this sample, this clonotype turned up many times. The rearrangement uses TRBV15 and TRBJ2-5; the D gene could be TRBD1 or TRBD2 (5 bases each). V shed 5 bases and J shed 5 bases, with 15 bases lying between them. The germline V gene has CDR1 LNHNV and CDR2 YYDKDF (reference sequence). This CDR3 has 14 residues. CDR3 nucleotides: TGTGCCACCAGCCTCCTGAATGGGGGTGAGACCCAGTACTTC. This gives the protein CATSLLNGGETQYF. Using reference TRBV15 and TRBJ2-5 for the parts outside the CDR3, the full variable domain is DAMVIQNPRYQVTQFGKPVTLSCSQTLNHNVMYWYQQKSSQAPKLLFHYYDKDFNNEADTPDNFQSRRPNTSFCFLDIRSPGLGDTAMYLCATSLLNGGETQYFGPGTRLLVL.

In this sample, this clonotype turned up many times. V and J are TRBV11-1 and TRBJ2-7; 7 bases agree with TRBD1. This CDR3 comprises 16 residues. In germline, CDR1 is SGHAT, CDR2 FQDESV (reference sequence). Trimming cost V 7 bases and J 0 bases; bases outside gene matches: 12. In DNA, the CDR3 is TGTGCCAGCACCCACGTTGGGACAGCGAACTCCTACGAGCAGTACTTC. It specifies CASTHVGTANSYEQYF.

The rearrangement links TRBV6-2 or TRBV6-3 to TRBJ1-6; D gene uncertain. Germline assignment: CDR1 MNHEY and CDR2 SVGEGT. Trimming removed 0 bases from V and 10 bases from J, with 22 bases in between. This CDR3 has 18 amino acids. CDR3: CASSYSYPENRVGSPLHF. The CDR3 coding sequence is TGTGCCAGCAGTTACTCTTACCCCGAAAATAGGGTGGGGTCACCCCTCCACTTT.

This clonotype was detected only a few times. The CDR3 spells CATNPLLTGPLEGYTF. CDR3 DNA: TGTGCCACTAATCCCCTTTTAACAGGGCCCCTAGAGGGCTACACCTTC. The genes are TRBV10-3 and TRBJ1-2, with TRBD1 as a possible D gene (6 bases). V lost 10 bases and J lost 8, with 29 bases in between. The CDR3 spans 16 residues. In germline, CDR1 is ENHRY, CDR2 SYGVKD.

The chain employs TRBV5-1 and TRBJ2-6; TRBD1 matches 8 bases. V lost 1 base and J lost 0; bases outside the gene matches: 9. Germline V gives CDR1 SGHRS, CDR2 YFSETQ. The length of the CDR3 is 19 residues. This chain's CDR3 is CASSLQGQAVHSGANVLTF. Here the CDR3 DNA reads TGCGCCAGCAGCTTGCAGGGACAGGCGGTTCACTCTGGGGCCAACGTCCTGACTTTC.

This clonotype has just a few counts. The chain recombines TRBV5-1 with TRBJ2-7; 8 positions match TRBD1. V was pared by 3 bases and J by 0 bases, with 11 bases of the junction left unmatched. The CDR3 covers 17 residues. Per the germline V gene, CDR1 is SGHRS and CDR2 is YFSETQ. CDR3 in amino acids: CASSSFSRGPSSYEQYF. CDR3 in DNA: TGCGCCAGCAGCTCGTTTAGCAGGGGGCCGAGCTCCTACGAGCAGTACTTC.

This chain connects TRBV12-3 or TRBV12-4 to TRBJ1-5; D unresolved. The CDR3 extends over 12 amino acids. V gave up 8 bases and J gave up 6 bases, with 11 bases separating them. CDR3 in DNA: TGTGCCAGCTGCCGGAAGGGTCAGCCCCAGCATTTT. It encodes CASCRKGQPQHF.

The chain employs TRBV6-2 or TRBV6-3 and TRBJ2-5, with D possibly being TRBD1 (5 bases). This CDR3 has 14 amino acids. The germline V and J ends were trimmed by 5 bases and 0 bases, with 10 bases remaining between them. The germline V gene encodes CDR1 MNHEY and CDR2 SVGEGT. The CDR3: CASSRPTDQETQYF. In nucleotides, the CDR3 is TGTGCCAGCAGTCGCCCGACAGACCAAGAGACCCAGTACTTC.

This clonotype has ten or more counts. The chain is built from TRBV28 and TRBJ2-2; D may match TRBD1 or TRBD2 (6 bases each). V lost 2 bases, J lost 3 bases, and 10 bases lay in between. This CDR3 has 15 amino acids. The germline V gene encodes CDR1 MDHEN and CDR2 SYDVKM. The CDR3 DNA follows: TGTGCCAGCAGTTTAGGGGGGCCCTACACCGGGGAGCTGTTTTTT. Translated, it gives CASSLGGPYTGELFF. Complete variable domain (other parts from reference TRBV28 and TRBJ2-2): DVKVTQSSRYLVKRTGEKVFLECVQDMDHENMFWYRQDPGLGLRLIYFSYDVKMKEKGDIPEGYSVSREKKERFSLILESASTNQTSMYLCASSLGGPYTGELFFGEGSRLTVL.

There are many counts of this clonotype. The chain combines TRBV5-1 with TRBJ1-1; D uncertain. Looked up from germline, CDR1 is SGHRS and CDR2 is YFSETQ. The CDR3 covers 13 residues. Between the trimmed V and J ends, which lost 4 bases and 3 bases, there was a span of 10 bases. DNA of the CDR3: TGCGCCAGCAGCGACGGGAAGGACACTGAAGCTTTCTTT. Its translation: CASSDGKDTEAFF.

Ten or more counts support this clonotype. V gene TRBV2 combines with J gene TRBJ1-3; 9 bases match TRBD1. The V and J ends lost 5 bases and 1 base, in that order; junction bases with no gene match: 18. The CDR3 has 20 amino acids. The germline CDR1 and CDR2 sequences are SNHLY and FYNNEI. The CDR3 DNA follows: TGTGCCAGCAGTCAAACCCCGGGACAGGGAGGCTGGTTTTCTGGAAACACCATATATTTT. It yields the protein CASSQTPGQGGWFSGNTIYF.

The genes are TRBV7-9 and TRBJ1-1, with D possibly matching TRBD1 (6 bases). V lost 2 bases and J lost 7, with 14 bases in between. The CDR3 is made up of 14 amino acids. Germline V gene data show CDR1 as SEHNR and CDR2 as FQNEAQ (reference sequence). CDR3 bases: TGTGCCAGCAGCTTAACAACAGGGTACGGTGAAGCTTTCTTT. Translated: CASSLTTGYGEAFF.

This clonotype was found a few times. This rearrangement joins TRBV6-5 to TRBJ2-7; 10 bases are shared with TRBD1. J gave up 4 bases and V 0 bases, and 6 bases lay outside the gene matches. CDR3 length equals 16 residues. Germline loops: CDR1 MNHEY, CDR2 SVGAGI. The CDR3 DNA sequence: TGTGCCAGCAGTTACTCTATCGGACAGGGGGAATACGAGCAGTACTTC. This encodes CASSYSIGQGEYEQYF.

This clonotype has a count of ten or more. The CDR3 nucleotides are TGTGCCACCAGCAGAGTTGTTGGGGACTCTAGCGGGGGGGCATGGGAGACCCAGTACTTC. It codes for CATSRVVGDSSGGAWETQYF. The V call is TRBV15, the J call TRBJ2-5, with TRBD2 matching over 12 bases. The germline CDR1 and CDR2 sequences are LNHNV and YYDKDF (reference sequence). The CDR3 is 20 residues long. V lost 1 base to trimming and J lost 5 bases; unmatched junction nucleotides: 17.

Many counts were recorded for this clonotype. V usage is TRBV6-5 and J usage is TRBJ1-2; 8 bases match TRBD1. V trimming: 7 bases; J trimming: 6 bases; junction bases outside the gene matches: 10. There are 14 residues in the CDR3. CDR1 and CDR2 (germline): MNHEY, SVGAGI. CDR3 residues: CASISDRTGHGYTF. DNA for the CDR3: TGTGCCAGCATTTCCGACAGGACAGGGCATGGCTACACCTTC.

This clonotype was picked up many times. This chain connects TRBV6-4 to TRBJ2-3; TRBD1 matches at 7 bases. The germline V gene encodes CDR1 MRHNA and CDR2 SNTAGT. The CDR3 length is 16 residues. The V segment lost 6 bases and the J segment 1 base; nucleotides outside the gene matches: 10. In DNA, the CDR3 is TGTGCCAGCAGAAACCTGCAGGGGGTCCGCACAGATACGCAGTATTTT. Translated, it gives CASRNLQGVRTDTQYF.

Of note for this clonotype: A read error may account for a junction end that differs from germline. The chain carries TRBV6-2 or TRBV6-3 and TRBJ1-2, with unresolved D. The CDR3 extends over 15 amino acids. Germline assignment: CDR1 MNHEY and CDR2 SVGEGT. The CDR3 loop is CASSDSFGGNYGYTF. The CDR3 DNA is TGTGCCAGCAGTGACTCGTTTGGCGGGAACTATGGCTACACCTTC.